The next 23 T cell receptor beta chains were all read from a single sample in a study of cytomegalovirus exposure and HLA in healthy donors (dated by TCRdb to between 2016 and 2019). The method behind the library was the immunoSEQ multiplex PCR assay. A mixture of 60 forward primers for TCR Vbeta segments and 13 reverse primers for TCR Jbeta segments was used in the multiplex PCR. TCRdb stores this immuneACCESS table with in-frame sequences only. Part of the clones is absent; in the studies checked, under half of the shortfall reflects unresolved V genes, and no reason is known for the rest. For this sample there are 90,000 or so clones; 82% appear just once. The ten largest account for more than 3% of the sample. Source material: PBMCs. The receptors derive from a man aged 25 to 45 in good health and CMV-seropositive.

This clone has a single count. The J gene is TRBJ1-5, the V gene TRBV28, with TRBD1 matching over 11 bases. V dropped 3 bases and J dropped 8; count of bases not matched to a gene: 3. From germline, CDR1 is MDHEN and CDR2 SYDVKM. This CDR3 comprises 14 residues. CDR3 sequence (DNA): TGTGCCAGCAGTTTGGACAGGGGGCTGGAGCCCCAGCATTTT. It yields the protein CASSLDRGLEPQHF.

CDR3 sequence reads: CASSSPGHYEQYF. The CDR3 DNA follows: TGTGCCAGCAGCTCCCCAGGGCACTACGAGCAGTACTTC. This chain connects TRBV7-6 to TRBJ2-7, with D perhaps TRBD1 (5 bases). The CDR3 extends over 13 amino acids. Between the trimmed V and J ends, which lost 4 bases and 3 bases, there was a span of 10 bases. CDR1 SGHVS and CDR2 FNYEAQ come from the germline V gene.

The V call is TRBV15, the J call TRBJ1-1, with unresolved D. The CDR3 loop spans 13 amino acids. Trimming removed 3 bases at V and 6 bases at J, with 11 bases between. Germline V gene data show CDR1 as LNHNV and CDR2 as YYDKDF (reference sequence). In DNA, the CDR3 is TGTGCCACCAGCAGGGAGCACACCGCTGAAGCTTTCTTT. Protein: CATSREHTAEAFF. Full variable domain (outside the CDR3, taken from reference TRBV15 and TRBJ1-1): DAMVIQNPRYQVTQFGKPVTLSCSQTLNHNVMYWYQQKSSQAPKLLFHYYDKDFNNEADTPDNFQSRRPNTSFCFLDIRSPGLGDTAMYLCATSREHTAEAFFGQGTRLTVV.

The rearrangement uses TRBV11-2 and TRBJ2-1; D call uncertain. Deletions cut 0 bases from V and 0 bases from J, with 6 bases between. This CDR3 contains 15 residues. Germline V gives CDR1 SGHAT, CDR2 FQNNGV. DNA for the CDR3: TGTGCCAGCAGCTTAGAGTCGTTCTCCTACAATGAGCAGTTCTTC. Translated, it gives CASSLESFSYNEQFF.

This rearrangement joins TRBV18 to TRBJ1-4; 8 bases map to TRBD1. The trim removed 3 bases at V and 7 bases at J, leaving 7 bases unmatched. The length of the CDR3 is 15 residues. Germline values: CDR1 KGHSH, CDR2 LQKENI. The CDR3 protein is CASSPQGAMGEKLFF. The CDR3 DNA is TGTGCCAGCTCACCCCAGGGGGCTATGGGTGAAAAACTGTTTTTT. Variable domain in full (rest from reference TRBV18 and TRBJ1-4): NAGVMQNPRHLVRRRGQEARLRCSPMKGHSHVYWYRQLPEEGLKFMVYLQKENIIDESGMPKERFSAEFPKEGPSILRIQQVVRGDSAAYFCASSPQGAMGEKLFFGSGTQLSVL.

The V call is TRBV2, the J call TRBJ2-5; TRBD2 is a possible D gene (6 bases). Germline V gene data show CDR1 as SNHLY and CDR2 as FYNNEI. V shed 4 bases and J shed 2 bases, with 11 bases lying between them. The CDR3 has 14 amino acids. The CDR3 protein is CASSAAGGQETQYF. Written as DNA, the CDR3 is TGTGCCAGCAGTGCGGCAGGAGGGCAAGAGACCCAGTACTTC.

This clone came up once. The chain employs TRBV10-3 and TRBJ1-2; 7 positions agree with TRBD1. The CDR3 spans 13 residues. The V and J ends lost 6 bases and 8 bases, in that order; junction bases with no gene match: 9. The germline gives CDR1 ENHRY, CDR2 SYGVKD. This CDR3 reads CAIREDREVGYTF. CDR3 coding DNA: TGTGCCATCAGAGAAGACAGGGAGGTCGGCTACACCTTC.

The genes are TRBV10-3 and TRBJ1-1; 8 bases are a match to TRBD1. V trimming: 4 bases; J trimming: 0 bases; junction bases outside the gene matches: 4. CDR1 and CDR2 (germline): ENHRY, SYGVKD. The CDR3 has 15 amino acids. The CDR3 protein is CAISGGQVMNTEAFF. The DNA for the CDR3 is TGTGCCATCAGTGGGGGACAGGTCATGAACACTGAAGCTTTCTTT.

This clone is a singleton in its sample. V is TRBV7-9 and J is TRBJ2-1, with 10 bases lining up with TRBD2. Germline V CDR1 and CDR2: SEHNR, FQNEAQ (reference sequence). This CDR3 is built from 15 residues. The V and J ends lost 5 bases and 5 bases, in that order; junction bases with no gene match: 6. The DNA of the CDR3 is TGTGCCAGCAGCCCCCGACTAGCGGGCGACAATGAGCAGTTCTTC. It codes for CASSPRLAGDNEQFF.

This clone was seen only once. The chain is built from TRBV5-1 and TRBJ2-5; 9 bases line up with TRBD2. The CDR3 is 14 residues long. The trim removed 1 base at V and 8 bases at J, leaving 6 bases unmatched. CDR1 is SGHRS and CDR2 is YFSETQ in the germline V gene. CDR3 nucleotides: TGCGCCAGCAGCTTGAGGACTAGCGCCCCCACCCAGTACTTC. Its translation is CASSLRTSAPTQYF.

The V call is TRBV5-1, the J call TRBJ2-1; a weak D match, TRBD1 (6 bases). This CDR3 is built from 15 residues. The V gene lost 4 bases and the J gene lost 3 bases, with 14 bases spanning the gap. Germline V gene lookup returns CDR1 SGHRS and CDR2 YFSETQ. CDR3 in DNA: TGCGCCAGCAGCCCGACAGGCGGCAGCTACAATGAGCAGTTCTTC. Translation gives CASSPTGGSYNEQFF.

In regard to this clone: Relative to the germline gene, one junction end is altered; a read error may explain this. The chain couples TRBV12-5 to TRBJ1-2, with 8 bases that match TRBD1. CDR1 is LGHNT, CDR2 FRNRAP, per germline. This CDR3 contains 12 residues. In nucleotides, the CDR3 is TGTGCTAGTGGTCTCGACAGGGGATCCTTCGACTTC. It codes for CASGLDRGSFDF. Complete variable domain (other parts from reference TRBV12-5 and TRBJ1-2): DARVTQTPRHKVTEMGQEVTMRCQPILGHNTVFWYRQTMMQGLELLAYFRNRAPLDDSGMPKDRFSAEMPDATLATLKIQPSEPRDSAVYFCASGLDRGSFDFGSGTRLTVV.

The V and J genes are TRBV11-2 and TRBJ2-7; TRBD1 is a possible D gene (6 bases). The CDR3 is 12 amino acids. V was clipped by 5 bases and J by 6 bases, with 11 bases between them. The germline V gene encodes CDR1 SGHAT and CDR2 FQNNGV. Here the CDR3 DNA reads TGTGCCAGCAGCCCGGCCAGGGGCGAGCAGTACTTC. Translating it yields CASSPARGEQYF.

The chain is built from TRBV30 and TRBJ1-5; 7 positions agree with TRBD1. CDR3 length: 14 amino acids. J was trimmed by 6 bases and V by 4 bases; bases with no gene match: 9. CDR1 is GTSNPN, CDR2 SVGIG, per germline (reference sequence). The DNA of the CDR3 is TGTGCCTGGACCCCCGGACAGGAAACTCAGCCCCAGCATTTT. Translation: CAWTPGQETQPQHF.

The rearrangement joins TRBV6-1 to TRBJ2-5; 10 bases are a match to TRBD1. V was pared by 5 bases and J by 1 base, with 4 bases of the junction left unmatched. CDR3 length: 15 residues. CDR1 and CDR2 from the germline V gene are MNHNS and SASEGT. The CDR3 sequence is CASSPWTGGQETQYF. The CDR3 coding sequence is TGTGCCAGCAGTCCTTGGACAGGGGGCCAAGAGACCCAGTACTTC.

The chain combines TRBV5-4 with TRBJ2-7, with 12 nucleotides matching TRBD1. This CDR3 has 15 residues. Germline CDR1 SGHNT, CDR2 YYREEE (reference sequence). V shed 0 bases, J shed 5 bases, and the junction held 3 bases outside the gene matches. The CDR3 reads CASSLGDRGRNEQYF. CDR3 sequence (DNA): TGTGCCAGCAGCTTGGGGGACAGGGGGCGGAACGAGCAGTACTTC.

V usage is TRBV10-2 and J usage is TRBJ2-1; 11 bases fit TRBD2. V shed 1 base and J 7 bases; nucleotides not matched to a gene: 6. The CDR3 is 16 residues long. The V gene's germline CDR1 is WSHSY and CDR2 SAAADI. The CDR3 DNA reads TGCGCCAGCAGTGAGTATACGCTAGCGGGAGGTAATGAGCAGTTCTTC. Amino acids: CASSEYTLAGGNEQFF.

This chain connects TRBV5-1 to TRBJ2-2, with 12 bases fitting TRBD2. V gave up 7 bases and J gave up 2 bases; unmatched junction bases: 3. There are 15 residues in the CDR3. The germline V gene has CDR1 SGHRS and CDR2 YFSETQ. CDR3 sequence: CASGGLAGNTGELFF. As DNA, the CDR3 is TGCGCCAGCGGGGGACTAGCGGGTAACACCGGGGAGCTGTTTTTT.

This clone showed up just a few times. The V gene is TRBV6-1, the J gene TRBJ1-4, with 7 bases lining up with TRBD1. The V segment lost 6 bases and the J segment 6 bases; nucleotides outside the gene matches: 1. Germline V gene data show CDR1 as MNHNS and CDR2 as SASEGT. The length of the CDR3 is 12 residues. The CDR3 here is CASRQGYEKLFF. The DNA for the CDR3 is TGTGCCAGCAGACAGGGGTATGAAAAACTGTTTTTT.

This chain connects TRBV7-8 to TRBJ1-5, with D possibly being TRBD1 (5 bases). The CDR3 has 17 amino acids. V was cut by 1 base and J by 2 bases, with 15 bases left in between. Germline V CDR1 and CDR2: SGHVS, FQNEAQ. The CDR3 region has the DNA TGTGCCAGCAGCTTAGATTTGATAGGGGTTCGCAATCAGCCCCAGCATTTT. It codes for CASSLDLIGVRNQPQHF.

This rearrangement joins TRBV18 to TRBJ1-5; unclear D gene. The ends were cut back, 3 bases at V and 6 bases at J, with 6 bases in the middle. This CDR3 has 12 residues. The germline CDR1 and CDR2 sequences are KGHSH and LQKENI. The CDR3 coding sequence is TGTGCCAGCTCACCCCCCGGTCAGCCCCAGCATTTT. Translated: CASSPPGQPQHF. Drawing the rest from reference TRBV18 and TRBJ1-5, the complete variable domain is NAGVMQNPRHLVRRRGQEARLRCSPMKGHSHVYWYRQLPEEGLKFMVYLQKENIIDESGMPKERFSAEFPKEGPSILRIQQVVRGDSAAYFCASSPPGQPQHFGDGTRLSIL.

CDR3 region: CASQRPFGLAGAETQYF. CDR3 nucleotides: TGTGCCAGCCAGCGACCCTTTGGGCTAGCGGGAGCTGAGACCCAGTACTTC. This rearrangement joins TRBV28 to TRBJ2-5; 10 bases map to TRBD2. V lost 8 bases to trimming and J lost 5 bases; unmatched junction nucleotides: 17. Germline V lookup: CDR1 MDHEN, CDR2 SYDVKM. This CDR3 is built from 17 residues.

The V call is TRBV10-3, the J call TRBJ2-3; 11 nucleotides match TRBD2. CDR3 length: 21 amino acids. V trimming: 3 bases; J trimming: 2 bases; junction bases outside the gene matches: 19. CDR1 and CDR2 from the germline V gene are ENHRY and SYGVKD. The CDR3 DNA follows: TGTGCCATCAGTGACGGGGTGGGAACTAGCGGGGGCCACCTACCCACAGATACGCAGTATTTT. Protein product: CAISDGVGTSGGHLPTDTQYF.